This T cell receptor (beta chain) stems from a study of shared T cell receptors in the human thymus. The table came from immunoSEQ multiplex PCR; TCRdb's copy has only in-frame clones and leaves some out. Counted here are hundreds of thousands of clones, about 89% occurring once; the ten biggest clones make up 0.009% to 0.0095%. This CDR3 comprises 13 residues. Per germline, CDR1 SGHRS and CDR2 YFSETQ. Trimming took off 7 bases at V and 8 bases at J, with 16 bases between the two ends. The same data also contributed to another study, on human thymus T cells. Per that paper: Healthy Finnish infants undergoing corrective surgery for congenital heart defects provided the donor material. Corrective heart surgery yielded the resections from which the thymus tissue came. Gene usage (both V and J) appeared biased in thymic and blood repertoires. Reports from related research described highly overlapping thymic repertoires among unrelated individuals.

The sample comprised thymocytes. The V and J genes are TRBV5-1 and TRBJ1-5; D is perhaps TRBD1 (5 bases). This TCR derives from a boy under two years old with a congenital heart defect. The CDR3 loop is CASQREPGEPQHF. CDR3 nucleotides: TGCGCCAGCCAAAGAGAACCGGGGGAGCCCCAGCATTTT.